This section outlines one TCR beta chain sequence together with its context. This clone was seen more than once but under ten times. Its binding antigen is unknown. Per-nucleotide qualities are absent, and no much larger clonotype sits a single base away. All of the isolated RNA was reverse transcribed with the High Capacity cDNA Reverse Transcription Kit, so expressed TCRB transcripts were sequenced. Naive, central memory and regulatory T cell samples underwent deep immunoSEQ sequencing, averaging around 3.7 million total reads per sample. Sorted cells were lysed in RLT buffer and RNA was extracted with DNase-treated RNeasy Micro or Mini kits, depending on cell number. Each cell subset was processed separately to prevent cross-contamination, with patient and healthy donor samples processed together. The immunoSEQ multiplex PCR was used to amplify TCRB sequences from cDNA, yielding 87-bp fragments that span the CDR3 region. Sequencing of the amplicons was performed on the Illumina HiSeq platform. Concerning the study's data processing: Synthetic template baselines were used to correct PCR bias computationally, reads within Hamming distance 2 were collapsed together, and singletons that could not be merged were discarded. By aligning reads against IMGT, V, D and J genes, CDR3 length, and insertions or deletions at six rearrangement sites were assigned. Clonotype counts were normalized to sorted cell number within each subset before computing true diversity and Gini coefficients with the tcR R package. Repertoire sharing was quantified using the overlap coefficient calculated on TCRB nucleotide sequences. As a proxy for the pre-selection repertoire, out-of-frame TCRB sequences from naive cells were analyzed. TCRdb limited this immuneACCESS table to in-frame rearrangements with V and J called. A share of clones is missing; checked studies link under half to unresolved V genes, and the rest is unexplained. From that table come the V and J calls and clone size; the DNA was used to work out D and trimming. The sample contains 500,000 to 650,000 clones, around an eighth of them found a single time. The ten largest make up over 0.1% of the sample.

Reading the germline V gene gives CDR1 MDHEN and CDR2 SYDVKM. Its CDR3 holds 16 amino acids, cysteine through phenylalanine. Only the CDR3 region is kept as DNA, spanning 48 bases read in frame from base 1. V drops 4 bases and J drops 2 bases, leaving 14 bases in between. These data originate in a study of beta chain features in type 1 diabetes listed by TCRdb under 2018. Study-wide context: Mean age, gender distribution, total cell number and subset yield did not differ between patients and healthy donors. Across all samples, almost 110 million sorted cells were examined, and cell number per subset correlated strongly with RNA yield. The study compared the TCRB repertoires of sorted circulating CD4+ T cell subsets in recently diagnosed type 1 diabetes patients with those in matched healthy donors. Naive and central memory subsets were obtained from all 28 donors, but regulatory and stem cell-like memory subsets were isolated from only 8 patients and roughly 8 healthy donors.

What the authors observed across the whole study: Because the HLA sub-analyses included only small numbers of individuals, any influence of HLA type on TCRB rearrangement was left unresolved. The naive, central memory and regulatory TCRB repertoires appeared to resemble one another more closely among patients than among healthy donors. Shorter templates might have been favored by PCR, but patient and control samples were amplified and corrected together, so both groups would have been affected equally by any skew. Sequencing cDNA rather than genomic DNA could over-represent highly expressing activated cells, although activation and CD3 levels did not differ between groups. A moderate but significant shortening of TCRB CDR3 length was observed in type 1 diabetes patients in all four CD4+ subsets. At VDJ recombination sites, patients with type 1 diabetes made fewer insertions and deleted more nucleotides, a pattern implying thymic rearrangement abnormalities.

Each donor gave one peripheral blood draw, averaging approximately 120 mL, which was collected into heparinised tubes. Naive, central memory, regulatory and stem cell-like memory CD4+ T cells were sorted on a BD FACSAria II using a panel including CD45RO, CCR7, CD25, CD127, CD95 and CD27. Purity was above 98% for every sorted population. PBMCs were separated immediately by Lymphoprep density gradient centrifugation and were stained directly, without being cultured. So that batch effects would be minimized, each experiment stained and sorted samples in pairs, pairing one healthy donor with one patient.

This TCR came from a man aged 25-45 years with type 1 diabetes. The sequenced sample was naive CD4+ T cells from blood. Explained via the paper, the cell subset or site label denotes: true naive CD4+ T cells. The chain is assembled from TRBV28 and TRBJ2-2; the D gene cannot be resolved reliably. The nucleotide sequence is TGTGCCAGCAGTTACCCTCTTAGAAGAAACACCGGGGAGCTGTTTTTT. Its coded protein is CASSYPLRRNTGELFF. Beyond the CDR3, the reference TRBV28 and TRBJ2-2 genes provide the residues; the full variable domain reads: DVKVTQSSRYLVKRTGEKVFLECVQDMDHENMFWYRQDPGLGLRLIYFSYDVKMKEKGDIPEGYSVSREKKERFSLILESASTNQTSMYLCASSYPLRRNTGELFFGEGSRLTVL.